This passage covers 28 T cell receptor beta chains from one sample sequenced in a study of regulatory T cells in long-lasting Graves disease. According to the study, TCR beta libraries were built with iRepertoire HTBI primers and CDR3-region Arm-PCR. MiXCR, run by TCRdb on the multiplex PCR reads, gives a single entry per CDR3 protein. The data contain 350,000 to 550,000 distinct CDR3 sequences, approximately 15% of them seen just once; the ten biggest clones take up approximately 17%. Time point described: newly diagnosed GD, antithyroid drugs for less than 3 months. RNA from PBMCs was the source of the TCR library. These data were also filed under a second study, of T cells in Graves' hyperthyroidism and ophthalmopathy.

Sequences were derived from peripheral blood mononuclear cells (PBMCs), sampled at new diagnosis, from a patient treated with antithyroid drugs. The receptors stem from a woman between 45 and 65 years old with Graves disease.

Details on this clonotype: A much larger clone is a single base away; this may be a read error. Given the absence of the conserved phenylalanine or tryptophan at the CDR3 end, a read error is likely. This chain links TRBV6-2 or TRBV6-3 with TRBJ2-1, with TRBD2 matching 9 bases. This CDR3 comprises 16 residues. The trim removed 5 bases at V and 6 bases at J, leaving 11 bases unmatched. Looked up from germline, CDR1 is MNHEY and CDR2 is SVGEGT. The CDR3 is CASSEIGSGRSNEQFL. The CDR3, as DNA: TGTGCCAGCAGTGAAATAGGGAGCGGGAGGTCCAATGAGCAGTTCTTA.

This clonotype was counted a few times. The CDR3 DNA reads TGCAGTGCTAGCGGGAGTAGTGGCACAGATACGCAGTATTTT. Protein product: CSASGSSGTDTQYF. The rearrangement joins TRBV20-1 to TRBJ2-3; D might be TRBD2 (6 bases). The CDR3 length is 14 residues. The V end lost 3 bases, the J end lost 1 base, and 11 bases lay between the germline ends. Germline values: CDR1 DFQATT, CDR2 SNEGSKA (reference sequence).

This clonotype was seen repeatedly, ten times or more. The gene calls are TRBV12-3 or TRBV12-4 and TRBJ2-1; 8 bases are a match to TRBD1. With V trimmed by 5 bases and J by 8 bases, 5 bases remained unmatched. This CDR3 has 13 residues. The chain's CDR3 is CASSRGQGYEQFF. The CDR3 DNA reads TGTGCCAGCAGTCGAGGACAGGGTTATGAGCAGTTCTTC.

This clonotype has more than one count but fewer than ten. The chain links TRBV19 to TRBJ2-3; maybe TRBD1 (7 bases). The V gene lost 2 bases and the J gene lost 4 bases, with 16 bases spanning the gap. Germline-derived CDR1 and CDR2 are LNHDA and SQIVND (reference sequence). The length of the CDR3 is 16 residues. The CDR3 is CASSIQRQGGADTQYF. CDR3 nucleotide sequence: TGTGCCAGTAGTATACAAAGACAGGGAGGCGCAGATACGCAGTATTTT.

V and J are TRBV9 and TRBJ2-5; either TRBD1 or TRBD2 may fit D (5 bases each). Trimming pared 3 bases from V and 11 bases from J, leaving 11 bases between. The CDR3 spans 11 residues. Germline CDR1 reads SGDLS; CDR2 reads YYNGEE. Here the CDR3 DNA reads TGTGCCAGCAGCGCTGGGACGGTGCAGTACTTC. The encoded protein is CASSAGTVQYF.

The V call is TRBV13, the J call TRBJ2-1, with TRBD2 matching 10 bases. The germline V gene encodes CDR1 PRHDT and CDR2 FYEKMQ (reference sequence). With 1 base clipped from V and 7 bases from J, the junction kept 13 bases outside the gene matches. There are 18 residues in the CDR3. The CDR3 coding sequence is TGTGCCAGCAGCTTAGCGGTCCAAGGGTTGACTAGCGGGAATGAGCAGTTCTTC. This translates into CASSLAVQGLTSGNEQFF.

This clonotype occurred many times. The chain joins TRBV2 to TRBJ2-4; D tentatively reads TRBD1 or TRBD2 (5 bases each). The CDR3 runs 13 residues. Germline V lookup: CDR1 SNHLY, CDR2 FYNNEI. V gave up 5 bases and J gave up 5 bases, with 10 bases separating them. The CDR3 reads CASSSGAENIQYF. CDR3 in DNA: TGTGCCAGCAGTTCCGGGGCAGAAAACATTCAGTACTTC.

This clonotype occurred a few times. The V call is TRBV6-2 or TRBV6-3, the J call TRBJ2-3; D unresolved. The length of the CDR3 is 15 residues. V was pared by 2 bases and J by 2 bases, with 11 bases between. Germline lookup yields CDR1 MNHEY and CDR2 SVGEGT. CDR3 nucleotide sequence: TGTGCCAGCAGTTACGACTCTAGTTACACAGATACGCAGTATTTT. Amino acids: CASSYDSSYTDTQYF.

This clonotype was recorded many times. The chain links TRBV3-1 to TRBJ1-4; 9 positions match TRBD1. Per the germline V gene, CDR1 is LGHDT and CDR2 is YNNKEL (reference sequence). The CDR3 loop spans 14 amino acids. V shed 6 bases, J shed 4 bases, and the junction held 3 bases outside the gene matches. The CDR3 DNA reads as TGTGCCAGCAGAGGGACAGGGAGTAATGAAAAACTGTTTTTT. It encodes CASRGTGSNEKLFF.

The table lists this clonotype with many counts. J is TRBJ2-3 and V is TRBV9; D is unresolved. The germline V gene has CDR1 SGDLS and CDR2 YYNGEE. The CDR3 is 12 amino acids. V was pared by 0 bases and J by 4 bases, with 3 bases between. CDR3 nucleotide sequence: TGTGCCAGCAGCGTAGCAGCAGATACGCAGTATTTT. Its translation: CASSVAADTQYF.

This clonotype was detected many times. The chain is built from TRBV13 and TRBJ1-1; 12 nucleotides agree with TRBD1. The CDR3 contains 17 residues. Trimming cost V 3 bases and J 3 bases; bases outside gene matches: 8. Per the germline V gene, CDR1 is PRHDT and CDR2 is FYEKMQ (reference sequence). This CDR3 reads CASSFGTGGETHTEAFF. The CDR3 DNA sequence: TGTGCCAGCAGCTTCGGGACAGGGGGCGAGACGCACACTGAAGCTTTCTTT.

This clonotype was observed a few times. The chain has TRBV12-3 or TRBV12-4 and TRBJ2-2; TRBD2 is a possible D gene (6 bases). The CDR3 is 17 amino acids. V lost 6 bases and J 6 bases, leaving 23 bases between the germline ends. CDR3 residues: CASSRAQGGVWSGELFF. In DNA, the CDR3 is TGTGCCAGCAGCCGGGCCCAAGGCGGGGTGTGGTCCGGGGAGCTGTTTTTT.

In its sample, this clonotype was seen many times. The chain has TRBV12-3 or TRBV12-4 and TRBJ2-6; TRBD1 is a possible D gene (6 bases). V gave up 5 bases and J gave up 3 bases, with 8 bases separating them. CDR3 length equals 14 residues. DNA for the CDR3: TGTGCCAGCAGTCTCAGGGGTGGGGCCAACGTCCTGACTTTC. This sequence encodes CASSLRGGANVLTF.

This clonotype was seen a few times. The V and J genes are TRBV28 and TRBJ2-2; TRBD2 is a possible D gene (6 bases). The CDR3 sequence is 15 residues long. Germline CDR1 is MDHEN and CDR2 is SYDVKM. Deletions cut 5 bases from V and 1 base from J, with 11 bases between. The CDR3 DNA reads as TGTGCCAGCAGTCGCGGGACCCTGAACACCGGGGAGCTGTTTTTT. It yields the protein CASSRGTLNTGELFF.

Turning to this clonotype: A single base separates this from a much larger clone, so it may be a read error. The V and J genes are TRBV4-1 and TRBJ2-3; tentative D call: TRBD2 (5 bases). Germline-derived CDR1 and CDR2 are MGHRA and YSYEKL. The CDR3 contains 16 residues. The CDR3 nucleotides are TGCGCCAGCAGCCAAGGGCGAGGGAGACCCACAGAGACGCAGTATTTT. Encoded protein: CASSQGRGRPTETQYF.

Details on this clonotype: Since a much larger clone is just one base distant, this may be a read error. The rearrangement joins TRBV11-2 to TRBJ2-1; D is perhaps TRBD2 (5 bases). The CDR3 contains 15 residues. Germline CDR1 and CDR2: SGHAT and FQNNGV. CDR3 sequence reads: CASSPPGLNYNEEFF. The CDR3 DNA is TGTGCCAGCAGCCCACCCGGACTCAACTACAATGAGGAGTTCTTC. Filled out from reference TRBV11-2 and TRBJ2-1, the complete variable domain reads EAGVAQSPRYKIIEKRQSVAFWCNPISGHATLYWYQQILGQGPKLLIQFQNNGVVDDSQLPKDRFSAERLKGVDSTLKIQPAKLEDSAVYLCASSPPGLNYNEEFFGPGTRLTVL.

This chain connects TRBV7-3 to TRBJ2-1; 10 bases align to TRBD2. Germline values: CDR1 SGHTA, CDR2 FQGTGA. Trimming cost V 4 bases and J 7 bases; bases outside gene matches: 10. The CDR3 covers 16 residues. CDR3 nucleotides: TGTGCCAGCAGCTCCCCAGTAGCGGGAGGATTGAATGAGCAGTTCTTC. Translation: CASSSPVAGGLNEQFF.

This clonotype was picked up many times. V and J are TRBV3-1 and TRBJ2-7, with TRBD1 matching over 9 bases. J lost 4 bases, V lost 4 bases, and 5 bases had no gene match. This CDR3 is built from 14 residues. Germline loops: CDR1 LGHDT, CDR2 YNNKEL (reference sequence). The CDR3 region is CASSPNDRGYEQYF. Here the CDR3 DNA reads TGTGCCAGCAGCCCAAACGACAGGGGGTACGAGCAGTACTTC.

A remark on this clonotype: This could be a read error, since a much larger clone is one nucleotide away. V and J are TRBV28 and TRBJ2-7, with D possibly matching TRBD2 (5 bases). The CDR3 totals 15 residues. Looked up from germline, CDR1 is MDHEN and CDR2 is SYDVKM. With 3 bases removed from V and 2 bases from J, the gap between germline ends came to 14 bases. CDR3 DNA sequence: TGTGCCAGCAGTTTGCGCGGGTGGCCCCCCTACGAGCAGTACTTC. Protein product: CASSLRGWPPYEQYF.

This clonotype has at least ten counts. This sequence joins TRBV28 and TRBJ2-3, with 11 bases lining up with TRBD2. Unmatched junction bases numbered 8, after V lost 1 base and J lost 2 bases. Germline-derived CDR1 and CDR2 are MDHEN and SYDVKM. The CDR3 has 18 amino acids. The chain's CDR3 is CASSLSPGLAENTDTQYF. In nucleotides, the CDR3 is TGTGCCAGCAGTTTATCACCGGGACTAGCGGAAAACACAGATACGCAGTATTTT.

The rearrangement links TRBV7-9 to TRBJ2-5; D is possibly TRBD2 (6 bases). This CDR3 has 13 residues. Germline CDR1 and CDR2: SEHNR and FQNEAQ (reference sequence). The germline V and J ends were trimmed by 5 bases and 6 bases, with 13 bases remaining between them. The CDR3 loop reads CASSTPSAQTQYF. The CDR3 DNA is TGTGCCAGCAGCACCCCTAGCGCACAGACCCAGTACTTC. The full variable domain, rest sourced from reference TRBV7-9 and TRBJ2-5, is DTGVSQNPRHKITKRGQNVTFRCDPISEHNRLYWYRQTLGQGPEFLTYFQNEAQLEKSRLLSDRFSAERPKGSFSTLEIQRTEQGDSAMYLCASSTPSAQTQYFGPGTRLLVL.

This clonotype was found many times. The chain is built from TRBV28 and TRBJ1-1; the match to TRBD1 covers 7 bases. This CDR3 is built from 13 residues. CDR1 is MDHEN, CDR2 SYDVKM, per germline. The V and J ends lost 6 bases and 3 bases, in that order; junction bases with no gene match: 4. The CDR3 DNA reads TGTGCCAGCAGCACAGGGGCGGACACTGAAGCTTTCTTT. Protein: CASSTGADTEAFF.

The chain carries TRBV4-2 and TRBJ2-6; D unresolved. The V end lost 3 bases, the J end lost 0 bases, and 12 bases lay between the germline ends. This CDR3 is built from 17 residues. Germline V gene sequence: CDR1 LGHNA, CDR2 YNFKEQ. This CDR3 reads CASSQGKKISGANVLTF. CDR3 coding DNA: TGTGCCAGCAGCCAGGGAAAAAAGATCTCTGGGGCCAACGTCCTGACTTTC.

This clonotype was seen at least ten times. The V gene is TRBV28, the J gene TRBJ2-7; perhaps TRBD1 as D (7 bases). CDR3 length: 12 amino acids. Germline loops: CDR1 MDHEN, CDR2 SYDVKM. Trimming stripped 8 bases from V and 6 bases from J, with 14 bases between. The CDR3, as DNA: TGTGCCAGCCAGCCAGGGGGAGGCGAGCAGTACTTC. Translated: CASQPGGGEQYF.

This clonotype was counted at least ten times. The rearrangement uses TRBV6-1 and TRBJ2-7; D gene ambiguous. The CDR3 runs to 12 residues. Germline CDR1 and CDR2: MNHNS and SASEGT. Trimming stripped 8 bases from V and 0 bases from J, with 8 bases between. The CDR3 sequence is CASDDGSYEQYF. The CDR3 DNA sequence: TGTGCCAGCGATGACGGCTCCTACGAGCAGTACTTC.

V and J are TRBV7-2 and TRBJ2-7; D not certain. V gave up 3 bases and J gave up 4 bases, with 13 bases separating them. Germline CDR1 reads SGHTA; CDR2 reads FQGNSA. The CDR3 sequence is 14 residues long. CDR3 nucleotides: TGTGCCAGCAGCTTTACCCAGACACATTACGAGCAGTACTTC. It translates to CASSFTQTHYEQYF.

This clonotype was counted only a few times. The gene calls are TRBV10-3 and TRBJ1-3, with 7 nucleotides matching TRBD1. The V gene's germline CDR1 is ENHRY and CDR2 SYGVKD. J gave up 2 bases and V 6 bases, and 7 bases lay outside the gene matches. The CDR3 sequence is 15 residues long. The CDR3: CAIRGDSNTGNTIYF. In DNA form, the CDR3 reads TGTGCCATCAGGGGGGACAGCAACACTGGAAACACCATATATTTT.

In regard to this clonotype: One end of the junction varies from germline; a read error may be responsible. The V and J genes are TRBV3-1 and TRBJ1-3; no firm D call. The CDR3 has 15 amino acids. CDR1 and CDR2 from the germline V gene are LGHDT and YNNKEL (reference sequence). DNA for the CDR3: TGTGCCAGCAGCCCTGCCTCGGGTTCTGGGAACACCATATATTTT. This gives the protein CASSPASGSGNTIYF.